This T cell receptor beta chain was observed in a study of cytomegalovirus exposure and HLA in healthy donors. General study points: It was shown in a later analysis that HLA-associated TCR beta chains were more clonally expanded than other, equally common chains. By a later analysis, the bulk of CMV-associated TCR beta chains appeared HLA-restricted. Highly shared sequence variants in one cluster were likely a sequencing artifact.

This clone was counted between two and nine times. Antigen unknown. PCR amplification relied on 60 Vbeta primers (plus 13 Jbeta primers). TCRdb keeps only in-frame clones here, not all; method: immunoSEQ multiplex PCR. The table records over 150,000 clones, about 71% of them present only once. Material: PBMCs. The TCR was taken from a man aged 50 or older in good health and CMV-seronegative.

This CDR3 is CASRPGTGRLNTEAFF. DNA for the CDR3: TGTGCCAGCAGACCTGGGACAGGGCGTCTTAACACTGAAGCTTTCTTT. V is TRBV6-6 and J is TRBJ1-1, with 9 positions matching TRBD1. The J segment lost 2 bases and the V segment lost 6 bases, leaving 10 bases of the junction unmatched. The CDR3 consists of 16 residues. Per the germline V gene, CDR1 is MNHNY and CDR2 is SVGAGI (reference sequence).